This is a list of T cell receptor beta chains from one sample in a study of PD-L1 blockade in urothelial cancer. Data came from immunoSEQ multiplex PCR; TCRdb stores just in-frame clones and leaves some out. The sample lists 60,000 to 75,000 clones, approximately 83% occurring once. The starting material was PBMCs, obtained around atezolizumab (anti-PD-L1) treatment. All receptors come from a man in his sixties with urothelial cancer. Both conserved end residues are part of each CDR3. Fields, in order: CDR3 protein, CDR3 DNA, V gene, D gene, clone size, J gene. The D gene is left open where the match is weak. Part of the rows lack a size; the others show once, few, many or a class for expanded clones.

cdr3_aa: CASSHGGATKNYEQYF
cdr3_nt: TGTGCCAGCTCACACGGGGGGGCGACTAAGAACTACGAGCAGTACTTC
v_call: TRBV18
d_call: TRBD2
clone_size: once
j_call: TRBJ2-7

cdr3_aa: CASSEMRQATFNSPLHF
cdr3_nt: TGTGCCAGCAGCGAGATGAGACAGGCTACGTTTAATTCACCCCTCCACTTT
v_call: TRBV9
d_call: NA
clone_size: few
j_call: TRBJ1-6

cdr3_aa: CASSLRRDGGREQYF
cdr3_nt: TGTGCCAGCAGTTTGAGGCGGGACGGGGGGCGCGAGCAGTACTTC
v_call: TRBV28
d_call: NA
clone_size: NA
j_call: TRBJ2-7

cdr3_aa: CASSRQGGNQPQHF
cdr3_nt: TGTGCCAGCAGCCGACAGGGGGGGAATCAGCCCCAGCATTTT
v_call: TRBV9
d_call: TRBD1
clone_size: few
j_call: TRBJ1-5

cdr3_aa: CASSLGGGNYEQYF
cdr3_nt: TGTGCCAGCAGCCTTGGGGGGGGAAACTACGAGCAGTACTTC
v_call: TRBV6-6
d_call: TRBD2
clone_size: NA
j_call: TRBJ2-7

cdr3_aa: CAWSNRNQPQHF
cdr3_nt: TGTGCCTGGAGCAACAGAAATCAGCCCCAGCATTTT
v_call: TRBV30
d_call: NA
clone_size: NA
j_call: TRBJ1-5

cdr3_aa: CASSQQGSSYNEQFF
cdr3_nt: TGTGCCAGCAGCCAACAAGGGAGCTCCTACAATGAGCAGTTCTTC
v_call: TRBV7-9
d_call: NA
clone_size: NA
j_call: TRBJ2-1

cdr3_aa: CASSLGFSGSYEQYF
cdr3_nt: TGTGCCAGCAGCTTGGGATTTTCAGGATCCTACGAGCAGTACTTC
v_call: TRBV5-6
d_call: NA
clone_size: NA
j_call: TRBJ2-7

cdr3_aa: CASSQPEAGNTIYF
cdr3_nt: TGTGCCAGCAGCCAACCCGAGGCTGGAAACACCATATATTTT
v_call: TRBV7-9
d_call: NA
clone_size: NA
j_call: TRBJ1-3

cdr3_aa: CASSSYRGRNEQFF
cdr3_nt: TGTGCCAGCAGCTCGTACAGGGGGCGCAATGAGCAGTTCTTC
v_call: TRBV7-2
d_call: TRBD1
clone_size: few
j_call: TRBJ2-1

cdr3_aa: CASSSGLTTEAFF
cdr3_nt: TGTGCCAGTAGTTCGGGACTGACGACTGAAGCTTTCTTT
v_call: TRBV19
d_call: NA
clone_size: few
j_call: TRBJ1-1

cdr3_aa: CASSYLACNPDTQYF
cdr3_nt: TGTGCCAGCAGCTACCTAGCGTGTAATCCAGATACGCAGTATTTT
v_call: TRBV21-1
d_call: NA
clone_size: NA
j_call: TRBJ2-3

cdr3_aa: CASSVGVGVGSYNEQFF
cdr3_nt: TGTGCCAGCAGCGTAGGTGTAGGGGTGGGCTCCTACAATGAGCAGTTCTTC
v_call: TRBV9
d_call: NA
clone_size: once
j_call: TRBJ2-1

cdr3_aa: CASSLSLGSGNTIYF
cdr3_nt: TGTGCCAGCAGCCTTAGCCTTGGCTCTGGAAACACCATATATTTT
v_call: TRBV7-2
d_call: NA
clone_size: NA
j_call: TRBJ1-3

cdr3_aa: CASSFGAGRTDTQYF
cdr3_nt: TGTGCCAGCAGCTTTGGGGCAGGGAGGACAGATACGCAGTATTTT
v_call: TRBV11-2
d_call: NA
clone_size: NA
j_call: TRBJ2-3

cdr3_aa: CASSYGSGGGYEQYF
cdr3_nt: TGTGCCAGCAGTTACGGGAGCGGGGGCGGCTACGAGCAGTACTTC
v_call: TRBV6-5
d_call: TRBD2
clone_size: NA
j_call: TRBJ2-7

cdr3_aa: CSVGGGQGALNEQFF
cdr3_nt: TGCAGCGTTGGGGGGGGACAGGGGGCCCTCAATGAGCAGTTCTTC
v_call: TRBV29-1
d_call: TRBD1
clone_size: NA
j_call: TRBJ2-1

cdr3_aa: CASSPVFQGYGYTF
cdr3_nt: TGTGCCAGCTCACCAGTTTTCCAGGGCTATGGCTACACCTTC
v_call: TRBV18
d_call: NA
clone_size: NA
j_call: TRBJ1-2

cdr3_aa: CASSLYTNEKLFF
cdr3_nt: TGCGCCAGCAGCTTGTATACTAATGAAAAACTGTTTTTT
v_call: TRBV5-1
d_call: NA
clone_size: NA
j_call: TRBJ1-4

cdr3_aa: CASSLAETSGGAYEQYF
cdr3_nt: TGCGCCAGCAGCTTGGCCGAGACTAGCGGGGGGGCCTATGAGCAGTACTTC
v_call: TRBV5-1
d_call: TRBD2
clone_size: NA
j_call: TRBJ2-7

cdr3_aa: CASSEGSGYGYTF
cdr3_nt: TGTGCCAGCAGTGAAGGTAGTGGCTATGGCTACACCTTC
v_call: TRBV6-1
d_call: NA
clone_size: NA
j_call: TRBJ1-2

cdr3_aa: CASSQGVAGGLETQYF
cdr3_nt: TGTGCCAGCAGCCAAGGCGTAGCGGGGGGGCTCGAGACCCAGTACTTC
v_call: TRBV4-2
d_call: TRBD2
clone_size: once
j_call: TRBJ2-5

cdr3_aa: CASGQDRPLTF
cdr3_nt: TGTGCTAGTGGCCAGGACAGGCCGCTCACCTTC
v_call: TRBV12-5
d_call: TRBD1
clone_size: few
j_call: TRBJ1-2

cdr3_aa: CASSFGGPGYEQYF
cdr3_nt: TGTGCCAGCAGCTTTGGGGGCCCGGGCTACGAGCAGTACTTC
v_call: TRBV5-4
d_call: NA
clone_size: NA
j_call: TRBJ2-7

cdr3_aa: CAWADKGQGYGYTF
cdr3_nt: TGTGCCTGGGCTGATAAGGGACAGGGTTATGGCTACACCTTC
v_call: TRBV30
d_call: TRBD1
clone_size: once
j_call: TRBJ1-2

cdr3_aa: CASSLGQSQNTEAFF
cdr3_nt: TGCGCCAGCAGCTTGGGACAATCCCAGAACACTGAAGCTTTCTTT
v_call: TRBV5-1
d_call: NA
clone_size: NA
j_call: TRBJ1-1

cdr3_aa: CASTQPGTDYGYTF
cdr3_nt: TGTGCCAGCACCCAACCTGGGACAGACTATGGCTACACCTTC
v_call: TRBV6-5
d_call: TRBD1
clone_size: NA
j_call: TRBJ1-2

cdr3_aa: CASNRLAGIQETQYF
cdr3_nt: TGTGCCAGCAATAGACTAGCGGGGATACAAGAGACCCAGTACTTC
v_call: TRBV28
d_call: TRBD2
clone_size: NA
j_call: TRBJ2-5

cdr3_aa: CASSFTQGTEAFF
cdr3_nt: TGTGCCAGCAGCTTCACACAGGGCACTGAAGCTTTCTTT
v_call: TRBV7-2
d_call: NA
clone_size: medium-sized
j_call: TRBJ1-1